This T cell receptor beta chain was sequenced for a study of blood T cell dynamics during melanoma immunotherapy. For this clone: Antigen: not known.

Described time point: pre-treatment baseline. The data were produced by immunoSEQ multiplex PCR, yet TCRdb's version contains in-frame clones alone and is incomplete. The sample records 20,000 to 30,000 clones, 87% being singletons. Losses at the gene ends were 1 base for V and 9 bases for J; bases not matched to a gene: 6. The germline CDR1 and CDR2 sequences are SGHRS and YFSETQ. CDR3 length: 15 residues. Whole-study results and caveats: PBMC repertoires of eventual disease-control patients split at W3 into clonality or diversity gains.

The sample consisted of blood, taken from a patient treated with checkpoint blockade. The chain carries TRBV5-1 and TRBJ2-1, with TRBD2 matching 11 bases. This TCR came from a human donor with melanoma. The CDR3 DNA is TGCGCCAGCAGCTTGACTAGCGGGAGAAGGGGTGAGCAGTTCTTC. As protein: CASSLTSGRRGEQFF. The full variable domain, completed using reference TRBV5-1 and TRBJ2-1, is KAGVTQTPRYLIKTRGQQVTLSCSPISGHRSVSWYQQTPGQGLQFLFEYFSETQRNKGNFPGRFSGRQFSNSRSEMNVSTLELGDSALYLCASSLTSGRRGEQFFGPGTRLTVL.